The sequence of this TCR beta chain was determined in a study of molecular identifiers for immune sequencing clone quantification. A remark on this clonotype: The CDR3 does not close with the conserved phenylalanine or tryptophan, likely indicating a read error.

Per germline, CDR1 LGHNA and CDR2 YNFKEQ. V lost 1 base and J lost 8, with 15 bases in between. This CDR3 comprises 15 residues. From the PCR reads, TCRdb called clonotypes with MiXCR, one entry per CDR3 protein. This sample yields some 97,000 distinct CDR3 sequences, of which about 24% are seen a single time; 0.94% belongs to the top ten. The TCR sequence derives from a human donor in good health. Some libraries in this study had Jurkat cell RNA spiked in. The chain has TRBV4-2 and TRBJ2-4; D perhaps matches TRBD1 (6 bases). The source material was naive CD8+ T cells from blood, with Jurkat cell RNA spiked in. Specified subset: FACS-sorted CD8+CD4-CCR7+CD45RA+ naive T cells. DNA of the CDR3: TGTGCCAGCAGCCAAGTTCAGGGGCTGGTCGACATTCAGTACCTC. Translated: CASSQVQGLVDIQYL.